This TCR beta chain comes out of a study of shared clonotypes between healthy human individuals. V shed 0 bases and J 4 bases; nucleotides not matched to a gene: 6. The CDR3 runs 17 residues. The germline V gene has CDR1 SGHRS and CDR2 YFSETQ. This clone occurred once. The method was immunoSEQ multiplex PCR; TCRdb's version includes in-frame clones alone and lacks a portion of them. The table shows millions of clones, with roughly nine tenths occurring only once. This receptor was obtained from a man younger than 35 in good health. The sequenced sample was naive CD4+ T cells sorted from blood. Subset reported: CD45RA+ positively selected. This sequence joins TRBV5-1 and TRBJ1-4; 10 bases are shared with TRBD1. CDR3 protein: CASSLGSRTGGNEKLFF. CDR3 in DNA: TGCGCCAGCAGCTTGGGGTCCCGGACAGGGGGTAATGAAAAACTGTTTTTT.